This TCR beta chain was identified in a study of blood T cell repertoires in COVID-19. About the study: Sources were T cells, B-cell-depleted T cells, or PBMCs; the material itself was cDNA or gDNA.

As handled by the study authors: Estimation of nucleated cell counts was performed using reference gene primer amplification. Profiling relied on immunoSEQ multiplex PCR, and the TCRdb table lists in-frame clones only, not all of them. Clone size and the V and J calls come from that table; the DNA yielded D and trimming. The repertoire includes about 360,000 clones, around 86% of them detected once, and about 3% sits in the top ten. CDR1 is SEHNR, CDR2 FQNEAQ, per germline (reference sequence). CDR3 length: 15 amino acids. Trimming took 1 base from V and 5 from J, leaving 11 bases between them. The chain combines TRBV7-9 with TRBJ1-4; perhaps TRBD1 as D (6 bases). Material: peripheral blood. The sequence was obtained from a human donor in a cohort sampled during active COVID-19. This CDR3 reads CASSLGTGINEKLFF. The CDR3 region has the DNA TGTGCCAGCAGCTTAGGAACAGGGATAAATGAAAAACTGTTTTTT.